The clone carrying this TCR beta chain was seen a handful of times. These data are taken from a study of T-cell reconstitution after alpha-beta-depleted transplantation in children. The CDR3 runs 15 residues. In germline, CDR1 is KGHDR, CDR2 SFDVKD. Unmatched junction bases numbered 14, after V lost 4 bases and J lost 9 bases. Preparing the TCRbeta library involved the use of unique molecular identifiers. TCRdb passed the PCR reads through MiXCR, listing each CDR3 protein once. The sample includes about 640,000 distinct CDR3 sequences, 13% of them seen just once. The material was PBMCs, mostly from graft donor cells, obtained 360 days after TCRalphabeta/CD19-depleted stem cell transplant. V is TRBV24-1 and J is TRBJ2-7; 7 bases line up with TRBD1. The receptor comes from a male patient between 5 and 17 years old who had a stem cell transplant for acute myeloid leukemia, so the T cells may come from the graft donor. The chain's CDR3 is CATSDDRAGYEWQYF. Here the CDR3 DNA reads TGTGCCACCAGTGACGACAGGGCGGGCTACGAGTGGCAGTACTTC.